This TCR beta chain was identified during a study of breast tumors, draining lymph nodes, adjacent tissues. General study findings and limits: Tumor and nontumor repertoires were significantly more similar in luminal-like than in basal-like breast cancer. Tumors had less TCR diversity than lymph nodes, more than nontumor tissue. Data fit most tumor T cells coming from lymph node, expanding in tumor.

Comments on this clonotype: The antigen remains unidentified.

Via MiXCR, TCRdb re-called the multiplex PCR reads, giving one row per CDR3 protein. The sample holds more than 12,000 distinct CDR3 sequences; 55% are singletons and the top ten take 30% to 35%. The CDR3 runs to 15 residues. Germline V gives CDR1 SGHRS, CDR2 YFSETQ. Trimming at V came to 4 bases and at J to 4 bases, leaving 4 bases not matched to a gene. Sequencing was done on a sample of tumor-adjacent breast tissue. The V and J genes are TRBV5-1 and TRBJ2-1, with TRBD2 identical over 11 bases. This TCR was recovered from a female donor with breast cancer. Some clones in this sample may be carry-over from other donors' samples. The CDR3 coding sequence is TGCGCCAGCAGCAAGACTAGCGGGGTATACAATGAGCAGTTCTTC. This translates into CASSKTSGVYNEQFF. The variable domain in full, completed from reference TRBV5-1 and TRBJ2-1, reads KAGVTQTPRYLIKTRGQQVTLSCSPISGHRSVSWYQQTPGQGLQFLFEYFSETQRNKGNFPGRFSGRQFSNSRSEMNVSTLELGDSALYLCASSKTSGVYNEQFFGPGTRLTVL.